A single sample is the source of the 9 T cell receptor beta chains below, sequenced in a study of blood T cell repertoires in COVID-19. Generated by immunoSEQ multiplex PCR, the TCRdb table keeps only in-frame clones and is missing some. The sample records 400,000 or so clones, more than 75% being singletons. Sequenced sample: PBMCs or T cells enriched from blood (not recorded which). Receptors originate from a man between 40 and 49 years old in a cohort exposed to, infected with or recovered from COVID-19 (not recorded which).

CDR3 in amino acids: CASSETGTGREKLFF. The CDR3 DNA sequence: TGTGCCAGCTCGGAGACCGGGACAGGGCGTGAAAAACTGTTTTTT. The chain links TRBV18 to TRBJ1-4; 9 bases are a match to TRBD1. The CDR3 extends over 15 amino acids. Per the germline V gene, CDR1 is KGHSH and CDR2 is LQKENI. V lost 6 bases and J lost 7; bases outside the gene matches: 9.

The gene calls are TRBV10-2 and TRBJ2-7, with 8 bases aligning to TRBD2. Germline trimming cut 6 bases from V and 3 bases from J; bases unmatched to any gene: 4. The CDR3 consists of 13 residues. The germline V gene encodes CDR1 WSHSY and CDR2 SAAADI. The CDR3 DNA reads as TGCGCCAGCAGGGTGAGCGGGAGCTACGAGCAGTACTTC. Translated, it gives CASRVSGSYEQYF.

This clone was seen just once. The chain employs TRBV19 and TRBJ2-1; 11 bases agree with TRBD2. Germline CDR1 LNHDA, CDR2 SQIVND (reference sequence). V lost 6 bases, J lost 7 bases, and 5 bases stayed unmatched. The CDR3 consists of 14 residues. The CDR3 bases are TGTGCCAGTAGCTCCGGGACTAGCGGTAATGAGCAGTTCTTC. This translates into CASSSGTSGNEQFF.

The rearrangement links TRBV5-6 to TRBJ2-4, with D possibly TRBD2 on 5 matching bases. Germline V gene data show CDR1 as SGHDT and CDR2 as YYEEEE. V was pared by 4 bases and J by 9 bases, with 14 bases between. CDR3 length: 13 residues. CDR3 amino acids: CASSQLLRGIQYF. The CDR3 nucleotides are TGTGCCAGCAGCCAATTATTACGGGGCATTCAGTACTTC.

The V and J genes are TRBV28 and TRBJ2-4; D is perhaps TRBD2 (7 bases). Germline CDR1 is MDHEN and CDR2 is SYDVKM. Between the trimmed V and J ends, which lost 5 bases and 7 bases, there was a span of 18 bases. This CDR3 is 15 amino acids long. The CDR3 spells CASSPEGEGGNIQYF. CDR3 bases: TGTGCCAGCAGTCCAGAGGGGGAGGGTGGGAACATTCAGTACTTC. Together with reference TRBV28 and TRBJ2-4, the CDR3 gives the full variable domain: DVKVTQSSRYLVKRTGEKVFLECVQDMDHENMFWYRQDPGLGLRLIYFSYDVKMKEKGDIPEGYSVSREKKERFSLILESASTNQTSMYLCASSPEGEGGNIQYFGAGTRLSVL.

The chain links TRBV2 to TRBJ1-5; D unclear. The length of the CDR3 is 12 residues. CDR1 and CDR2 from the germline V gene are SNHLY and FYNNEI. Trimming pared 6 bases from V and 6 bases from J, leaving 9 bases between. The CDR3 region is CASSRLSQPQHF. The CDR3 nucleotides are TGTGCCAGCAGCCGACTGTCTCAGCCCCAGCATTTT.

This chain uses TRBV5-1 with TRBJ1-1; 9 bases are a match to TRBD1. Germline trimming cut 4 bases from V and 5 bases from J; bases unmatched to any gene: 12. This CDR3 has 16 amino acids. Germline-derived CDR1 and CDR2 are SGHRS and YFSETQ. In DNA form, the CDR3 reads TGCGCCAGCAGCGAACCATCTACAGGGGGCTTTACTGAAGCTTTCTTT. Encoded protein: CASSEPSTGGFTEAFF.

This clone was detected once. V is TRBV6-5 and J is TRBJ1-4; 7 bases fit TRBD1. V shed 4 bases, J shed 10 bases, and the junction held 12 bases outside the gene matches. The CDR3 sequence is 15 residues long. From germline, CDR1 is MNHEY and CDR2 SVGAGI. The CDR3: CASSLEGAGRVKLFF. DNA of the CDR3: TGTGCCAGCAGTTTGGAGGGGGCAGGTAGGGTAAAACTGTTTTTT.

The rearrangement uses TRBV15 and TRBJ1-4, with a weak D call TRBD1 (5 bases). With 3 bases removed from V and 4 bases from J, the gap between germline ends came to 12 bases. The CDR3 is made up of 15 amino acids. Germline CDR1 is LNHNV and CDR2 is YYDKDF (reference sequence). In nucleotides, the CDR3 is TGTGCCACCAGCAGCGAGACAGCGTATAATGAAAAACTGTTTTTT. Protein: CATSSETAYNEKLFF.